This TCR beta chain comes out of a study of shared clonotypes between healthy human individuals. Assay used: immunoSEQ multiplex PCR; TCRdb lists only in-frame clones, some missing. The sample lists 1.6 million or so clones, roughly 95% seen once, with over 1% in the top ten. CDR1 is WNHNN and CDR2 is SYGVQD in the germline V gene (reference sequence). V was pared by 6 bases and J by 0 bases, with 6 bases between. The CDR3 spans 14 residues. Study-level points and caveats: Across subsets, estimated richness was generally greater for naive than for memory populations.

None of the donors, who were healthy HIV-negative adults, had recently had acute infections or vaccinations. Division of CD4+ cells produced a CD45RA+ naive subset and a CD45RA-negative memory subset. Turning to this clone: Its antigen is undetermined. Different DNA sequences within this sample yield the same CDR3.

The receptor was derived from a man between 25 and 39 years old in good health. J is TRBJ2-6 and V is TRBV10-1; no firm D call. Sequencing input: naive CD4+ T cells sorted from blood. Subset of the sample: CD45RA+ positively selected. DNA for the CDR3: TGCGCCAGCAGCGGCGGCTCTGGGGCCAACGTCCTGACTTTC. Amino acid sequence: CASSGGSGANVLTF.